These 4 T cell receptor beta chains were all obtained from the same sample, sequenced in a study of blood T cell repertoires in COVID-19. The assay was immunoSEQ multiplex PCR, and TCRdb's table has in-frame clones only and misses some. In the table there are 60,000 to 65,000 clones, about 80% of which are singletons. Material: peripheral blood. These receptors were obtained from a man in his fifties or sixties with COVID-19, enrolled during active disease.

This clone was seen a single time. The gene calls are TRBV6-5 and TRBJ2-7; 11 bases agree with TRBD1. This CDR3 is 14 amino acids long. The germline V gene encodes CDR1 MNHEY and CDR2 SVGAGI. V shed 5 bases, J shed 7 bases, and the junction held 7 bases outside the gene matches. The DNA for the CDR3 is TGTGCCAGCAGTCTCCGGGACAGGGGGTATGAGCAGTACTTC. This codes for CASSLRDRGYEQYF.

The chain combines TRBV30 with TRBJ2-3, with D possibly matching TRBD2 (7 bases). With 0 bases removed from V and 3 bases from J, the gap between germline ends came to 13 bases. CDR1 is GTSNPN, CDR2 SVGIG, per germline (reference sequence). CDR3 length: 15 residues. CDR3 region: CAWSVQRGQTDTQYF. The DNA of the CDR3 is TGTGCCTGGAGTGTCCAGCGGGGACAAACAGATACGCAGTATTTT. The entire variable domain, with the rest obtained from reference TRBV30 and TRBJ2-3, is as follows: SQTIHQWPATLVQPVGSPLSLECTVEGTSNPNLYWYRQAAGRGLQLLFYSVGIGQISSEVPQNLSASRPQDRQFILSSKKLLLSDSGFYLCAWSVQRGQTDTQYFGPGTRLTVL.

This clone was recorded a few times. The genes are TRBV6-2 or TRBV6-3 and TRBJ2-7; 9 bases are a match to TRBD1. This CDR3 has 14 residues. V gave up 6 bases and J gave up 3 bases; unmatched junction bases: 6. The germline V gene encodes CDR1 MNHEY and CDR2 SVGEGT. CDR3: CASSDPGQGYEQYF. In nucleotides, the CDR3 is TGTGCCAGCAGCGACCCGGGACAGGGCTACGAGCAGTACTTC.

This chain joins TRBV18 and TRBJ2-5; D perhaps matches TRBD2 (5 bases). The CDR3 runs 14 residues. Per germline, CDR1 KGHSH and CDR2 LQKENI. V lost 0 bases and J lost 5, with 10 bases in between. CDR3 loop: CASSPPTGWETQYF. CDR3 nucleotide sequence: TGTGCCAGCTCACCACCGACGGGGTGGGAGACCCAGTACTTC.